The 4 T cell receptor beta chains reported below all come from one sample, sequenced in a study of monozygotic twins with inflammatory bowel disease. Each CDR3 protein gets one entry in TCRdb, which reprocessed the 5' RACE reads and gives no DNA. Its listing shows about 380,000 distinct CDR3 sequences. Input material: blood. These receptors were collected from a human donor with ulcerative colitis or Crohn's disease, or a healthy co-twin of an affected twin (not recorded which).

This sequence joins TRBV27 and TRBJ2-3; the D call of TRBD2 rests on TCRdb alone, since no DNA is present to check it. Germline values: CDR1 MNHEY, CDR2 SMNVEV (reference sequence). The CDR3 sequence is 18 residues long. The CDR3 sequence is CASSSPLLLAGMGDTQYF.

The J gene is TRBJ2-1, the V gene TRBV12-3 or TRBV12-4; there is no DNA to check the TCRdb D call of TRBD1. This CDR3 is 15 amino acids long. The CDR3 reads CASSARDGFYNEQFF.

The V gene is TRBV12-3 or TRBV12-4, the J gene TRBJ2-1; TCRdb names TRBD1, which stays unverified in the absence of DNA. The CDR3 is 16 amino acids. CDR3 in amino acids: CASSLAPGNSYNEQFF.

The chain links TRBV16 to TRBJ2-7; absent DNA, TCRdb's TRBD1 call cannot be checked. Germline assignment: CDR1 KGHSY and CDR2 FQNENV. The CDR3 totals 18 residues. CDR3: CASSQWNAGTGDTLEQYF.